The clone carrying this T cell receptor (beta chain) was found many times. The source of the sample is a study of neurological immune-mediated disorders. TCRdb re-called the 5' RACE reads through MiXCR, storing one row per CDR3 protein. The sample includes approximately 100,000 distinct CDR3 sequences, 3.5% of them seen just once. The germline V gene encodes CDR1 SGHRS and CDR2 YFSETQ. CDR3 length: 16 residues. The junction had 7 bases not matched to a gene; V was cut back by 4 bases and J by 0 bases. This TCR derives from a woman aged 18-29 years with multiple sclerosis. The material sequenced was PBMCs. The chain employs TRBV5-1 and TRBJ2-1; 7 nucleotides match TRBD2. CDR3 amino acids: CASSVTSVSSYNEQFF. In DNA form, the CDR3 reads TGCGCCAGCAGCGTTACTAGCGTGAGCTCCTACAATGAGCAGTTCTTC.